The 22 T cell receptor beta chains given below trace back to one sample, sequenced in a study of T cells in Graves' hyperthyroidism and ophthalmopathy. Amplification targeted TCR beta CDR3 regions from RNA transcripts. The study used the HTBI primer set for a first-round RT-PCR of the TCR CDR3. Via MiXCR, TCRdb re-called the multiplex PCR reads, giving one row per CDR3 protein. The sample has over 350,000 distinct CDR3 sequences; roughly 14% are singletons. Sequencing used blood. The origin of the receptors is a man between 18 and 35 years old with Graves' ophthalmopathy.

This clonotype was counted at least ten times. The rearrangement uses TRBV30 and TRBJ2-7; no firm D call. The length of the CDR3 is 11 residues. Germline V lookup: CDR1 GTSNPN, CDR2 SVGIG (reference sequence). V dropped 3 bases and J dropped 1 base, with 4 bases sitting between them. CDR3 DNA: TGTGCCTGGAGACAGTCCTACGAGCAGTACTTC. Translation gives CAWRQSYEQYF.

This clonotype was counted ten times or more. The CDR3 DNA sequence: TGTGCCAGCGAAAAGGAGGGTACGGCCAAAAACATTCAGTACTTC. Protein product: CASEKEGTAKNIQYF. The genes are TRBV2 and TRBJ2-4; D may be TRBD2 (6 bases). Per the germline V gene, CDR1 is SNHLY and CDR2 is FYNNEI. The CDR3 totals 15 residues. Trimming cost V 8 bases and J 1 base, with 15 bases left between them. The variable domain in full, with the rest retrieved from reference TRBV2 and TRBJ2-4, is EPEVTQTPSHQVTQMGQEVILRCVPISNHLYFYWYRQILGQKVEFLVSFYNNEISEKSEIFDDQFSVERPDGSNFTLKIRSTKLEDSAMYFCASEKEGTAKNIQYFGAGTRLSVL.

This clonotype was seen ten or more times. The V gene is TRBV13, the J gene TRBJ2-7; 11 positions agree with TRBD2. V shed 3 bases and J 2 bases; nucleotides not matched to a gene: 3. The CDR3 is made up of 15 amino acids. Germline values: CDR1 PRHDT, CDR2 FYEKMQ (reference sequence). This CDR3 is CASSFTTSGTYEQYF. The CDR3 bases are TGTGCCAGCAGCTTCACGACTAGCGGGACCTACGAGCAGTACTTC. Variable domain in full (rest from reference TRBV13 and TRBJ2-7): AAGVIQSPRHLIKEKRETATLKCYPIPRHDTVYWYQQGPGQDPQFLISFYEKMQSDKGSIPDRFSAQQFSDYHSELNMSSLELGDSALYFCASSFTTSGTYEQYFGPGTRLTVT.

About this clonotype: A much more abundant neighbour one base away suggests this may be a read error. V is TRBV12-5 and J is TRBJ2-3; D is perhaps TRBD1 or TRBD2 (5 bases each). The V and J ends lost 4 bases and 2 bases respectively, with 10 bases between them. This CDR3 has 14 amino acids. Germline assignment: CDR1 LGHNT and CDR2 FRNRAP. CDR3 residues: CASGWGSLTDTQYF. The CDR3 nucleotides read TGTGCTAGTGGTTGGGGGTCCCTCACAGATACGCAGTATTTT. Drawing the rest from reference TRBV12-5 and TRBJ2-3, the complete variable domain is DARVTQTPRHKVTEMGQEVTMRCQPILGHNTVFWYRQTMMQGLELLAYFRNRAPLDDSGMPKDRFSAEMPDATLATLKIQPSEPRDSAVYFCASGWGSLTDTQYFGPGTRLTVL.

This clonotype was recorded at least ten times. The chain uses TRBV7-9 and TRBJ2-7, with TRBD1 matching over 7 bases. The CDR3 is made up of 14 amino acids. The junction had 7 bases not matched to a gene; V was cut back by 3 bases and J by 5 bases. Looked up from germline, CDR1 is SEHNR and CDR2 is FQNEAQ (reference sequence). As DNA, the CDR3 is TGTGCCAGCAGCTTTTCGACAGGGTTGCACGAGCAGTACTTC. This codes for CASSFSTGLHEQYF.

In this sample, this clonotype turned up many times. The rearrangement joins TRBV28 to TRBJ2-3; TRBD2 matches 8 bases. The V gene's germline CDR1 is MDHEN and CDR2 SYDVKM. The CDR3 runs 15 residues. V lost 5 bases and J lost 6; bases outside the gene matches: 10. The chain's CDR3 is CASSPGGRWVDTQYF. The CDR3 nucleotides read TGTGCCAGCAGTCCTGGCGGGAGGTGGGTGGATACGCAGTATTTT.

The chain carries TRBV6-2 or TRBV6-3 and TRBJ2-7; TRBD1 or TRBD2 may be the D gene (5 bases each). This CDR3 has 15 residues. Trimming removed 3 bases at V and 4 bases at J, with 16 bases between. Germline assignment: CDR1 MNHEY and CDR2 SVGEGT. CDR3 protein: CASSYRDLFKYEQYF. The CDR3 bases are TGTGCCAGCAGTTATCGGGACCTCTTTAAGTACGAGCAGTACTTC.

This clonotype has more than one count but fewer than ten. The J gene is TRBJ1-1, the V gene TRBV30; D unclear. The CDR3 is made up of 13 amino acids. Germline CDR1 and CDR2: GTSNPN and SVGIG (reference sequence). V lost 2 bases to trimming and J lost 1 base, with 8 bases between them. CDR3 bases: TGTGCCTGGAGTATTACGGCGAACACTGAAGCTTTCTTT. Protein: CAWSITANTEAFF. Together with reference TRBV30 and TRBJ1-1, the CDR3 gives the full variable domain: SQTIHQWPATLVQPVGSPLSLECTVEGTSNPNLYWYRQAAGRGLQLLFYSVGIGQISSEVPQNLSASRPQDRQFILSSKKLLLSDSGFYLCAWSITANTEAFFGQGTRLTVV.

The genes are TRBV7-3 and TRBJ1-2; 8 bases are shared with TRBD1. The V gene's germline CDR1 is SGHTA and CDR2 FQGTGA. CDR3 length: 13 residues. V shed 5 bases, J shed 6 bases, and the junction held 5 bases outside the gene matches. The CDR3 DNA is TGTGCCAGCAGCATGCCAGGGGGCGATGGCTACACCTTC. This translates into CASSMPGGDGYTF.

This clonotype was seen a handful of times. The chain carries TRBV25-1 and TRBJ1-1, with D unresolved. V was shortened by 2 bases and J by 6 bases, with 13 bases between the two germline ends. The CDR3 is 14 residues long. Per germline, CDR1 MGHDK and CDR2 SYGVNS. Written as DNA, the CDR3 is TGTGCCAGCAGTGAAACGGATCGGAGCGCTGAAGCTTTCTTT. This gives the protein CASSETDRSAEAFF.

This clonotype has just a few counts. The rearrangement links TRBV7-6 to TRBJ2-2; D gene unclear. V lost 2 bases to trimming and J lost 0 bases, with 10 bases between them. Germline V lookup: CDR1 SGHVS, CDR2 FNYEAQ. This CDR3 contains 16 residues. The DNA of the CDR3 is TGTGCCAGCAGCTTATCTCGGCAGACGAACACCGGGGAGCTGTTTTTT. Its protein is CASSLSRQTNTGELFF.

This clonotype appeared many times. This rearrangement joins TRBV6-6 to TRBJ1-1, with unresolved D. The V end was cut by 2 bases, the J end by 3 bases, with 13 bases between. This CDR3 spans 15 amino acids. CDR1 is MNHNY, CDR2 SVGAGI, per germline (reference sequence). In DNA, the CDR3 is TGTGCCAGCAGTTACGCGGCGGCCGTGGACACTGAAGCTTTCTTT. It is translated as CASSYAAAVDTEAFF.

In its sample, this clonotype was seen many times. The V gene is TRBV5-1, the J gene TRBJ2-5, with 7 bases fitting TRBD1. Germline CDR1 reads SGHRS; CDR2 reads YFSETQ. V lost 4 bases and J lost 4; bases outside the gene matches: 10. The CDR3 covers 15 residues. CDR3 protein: CASSKTGTAGETQYF. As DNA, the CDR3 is TGCGCCAGCAGCAAAACCGGGACAGCCGGAGAGACCCAGTACTTC. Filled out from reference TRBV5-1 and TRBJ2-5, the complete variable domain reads KAGVTQTPRYLIKTRGQQVTLSCSPISGHRSVSWYQQTPGQGLQFLFEYFSETQRNKGNFPGRFSGRQFSNSRSEMNVSTLELGDSALYLCASSKTGTAGETQYFGPGTRLLVL.

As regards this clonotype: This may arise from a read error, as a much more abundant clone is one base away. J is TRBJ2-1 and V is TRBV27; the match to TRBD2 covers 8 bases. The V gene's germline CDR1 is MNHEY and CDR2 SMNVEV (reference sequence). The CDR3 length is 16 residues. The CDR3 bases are TGTGCCATCAGTTTAAAAGCGGGGGAGTCCTACAATGAGCAGTTCTTC. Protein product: CAISLKAGESYNEQFF.

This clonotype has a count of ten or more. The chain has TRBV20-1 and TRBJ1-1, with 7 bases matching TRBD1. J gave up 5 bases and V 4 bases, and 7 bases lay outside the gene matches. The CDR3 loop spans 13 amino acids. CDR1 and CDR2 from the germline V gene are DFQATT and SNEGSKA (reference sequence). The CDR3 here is CSANIDRATEAFF. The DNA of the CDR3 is TGCAGTGCTAATATAGACAGGGCTACTGAAGCTTTCTTT.

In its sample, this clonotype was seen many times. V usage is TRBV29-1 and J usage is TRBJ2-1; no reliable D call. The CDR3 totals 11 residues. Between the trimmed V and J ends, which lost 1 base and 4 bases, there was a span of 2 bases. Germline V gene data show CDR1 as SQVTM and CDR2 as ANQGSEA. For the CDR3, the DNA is TGCAGCGTTGAAGTGTACAATGAGCAGTTCTTC. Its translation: CSVEVYNEQFF.

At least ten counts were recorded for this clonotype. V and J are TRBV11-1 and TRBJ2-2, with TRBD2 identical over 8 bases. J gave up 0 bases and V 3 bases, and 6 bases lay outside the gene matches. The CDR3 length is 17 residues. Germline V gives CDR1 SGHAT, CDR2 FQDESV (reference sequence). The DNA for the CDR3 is TGTGCCAGCAGCTTCGACCCGGGACTAGCGAACACCGGGGAGCTGTTTTTT. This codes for CASSFDPGLANTGELFF.

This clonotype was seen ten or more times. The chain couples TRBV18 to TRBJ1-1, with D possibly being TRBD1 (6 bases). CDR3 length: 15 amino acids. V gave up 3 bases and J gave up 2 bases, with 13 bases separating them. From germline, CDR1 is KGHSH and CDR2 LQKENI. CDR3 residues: CASSPRTVENTEAFF. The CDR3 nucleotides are TGTGCCAGCTCACCGAGGACAGTTGAAAACACTGAAGCTTTCTTT.

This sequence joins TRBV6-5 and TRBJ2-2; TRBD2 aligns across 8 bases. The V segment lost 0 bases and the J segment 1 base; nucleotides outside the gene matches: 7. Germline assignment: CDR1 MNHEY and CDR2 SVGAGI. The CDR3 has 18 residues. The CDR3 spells CASSYSTGGRWNTGELFF. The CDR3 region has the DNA TGTGCCAGCAGTTACTCGACGGGGGGGCGCTGGAACACCGGGGAGCTGTTTTTT.

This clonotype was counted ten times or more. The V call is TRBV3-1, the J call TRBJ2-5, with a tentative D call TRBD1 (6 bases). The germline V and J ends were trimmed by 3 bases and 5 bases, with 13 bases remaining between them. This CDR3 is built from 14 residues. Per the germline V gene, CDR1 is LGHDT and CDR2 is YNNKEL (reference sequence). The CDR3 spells CASSHLQGGETQYF. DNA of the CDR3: TGTGCCAGCAGCCACCTACAGGGTGGGGAGACCCAGTACTTC.

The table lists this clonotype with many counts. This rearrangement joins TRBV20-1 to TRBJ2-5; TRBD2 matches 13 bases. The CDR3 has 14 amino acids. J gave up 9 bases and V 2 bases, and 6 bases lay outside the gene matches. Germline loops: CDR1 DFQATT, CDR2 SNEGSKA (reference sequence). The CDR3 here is CSARTSGRVLAQYF. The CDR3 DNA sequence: TGCAGTGCTAGAACTAGCGGGAGGGTCCTGGCCCAGTACTTC.

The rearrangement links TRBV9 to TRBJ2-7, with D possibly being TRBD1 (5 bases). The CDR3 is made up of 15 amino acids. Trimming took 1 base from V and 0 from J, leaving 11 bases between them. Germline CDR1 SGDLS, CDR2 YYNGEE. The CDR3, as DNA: TGTGCCAGCAGCGTATCCATGGACACCTCCTACGAGCAGTACTTC. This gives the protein CASSVSMDTSYEQYF.